A selection of T cell receptor beta chains follows, all from one sample in a study of OX40 agonist ivuxolimab in advanced cancers. Data came from immunoSEQ multiplex PCR; TCRdb stores just in-frame clones and leaves some out. The repertoire holds roughly 75,000 clones, with over 70% as singletons. The sequencing used CD4+ or CD8+ T cells sorted from blood, collected in a trial of the OX40 agonist ivuxolimab. These receptor sequences come from an adult with an advanced solid tumor such as melanoma, head and neck, liver or kidney cancer. The CDR3 runs from the conserved cysteine through the conserved F or W.

>TRBJ2-3|TRBV4-1
CASSQWPTGGLSTDTQYF
>TRBJ1-4|TRBV7-7
CASSRTVNEKLFF
>TRBJ1-4|TRBV6-5
CASSPGPSNEKLFF
>TRBJ1-1|TRBV2
CASSEGGPEMYTEAFF
>TRBJ1-4|TRBV28
CASSFSHEKLFF
>TRBJ2-5|TRBV30
CAWRKRQGRETQYF
>TRBJ1-6|TRBV5-4
CASSLDLGGNSPLHF
>TRBJ2-7|TRBV5-6
CASAYEQYF
>TRBJ1-2|TRBV11-2
CASSLARGPDYGYTF
>TRBJ2-1|TRBV6-6
CASRDPEGYNEQFF
>TRBJ2-3|TRBV9
CASSLSGEPTDTQYF
>TRBJ2-6|TRBV19
CASSITSGTGGAGANVLTF
>TRBJ2-7|TRBV10-3
CAISVDGYEQYF
>TRBJ2-7|TRBV13
CASSRGRPPAEQYF
>TRBJ2-7|TRBV6-6
CASSYPSVDEPYF
>TRBJ2-5|TRBV5-1
CASSGGPSQETQYF
>TRBJ2-2|TRBV7-3
CASRQTGGNTGELFF
>TRBJ1-4|TRBV4-1
CASSRTATNEKLFF
>TRBJ2-3|TRBV30
CAWSVYGLKGERTDTQYF
>TRBJ1-1|TRBV18
CASSPSGQGVTEAFF
>TRBJ2-7|TRBV20-1
CSAPAEGEQYF
>TRBJ2-7|TRBV6-1
CASGDRARAYEQYF
>TRBJ2-5|TRBV5-1
CASSPQAGAGETQYF
>TRBJ2-2|TRBV11-3
CATNPGALAGETGELFF
>TRBJ2-3|TRBV5-1
CASSLWSGGGTDTQYF
>TRBJ1-2|TRBV7-8
CASSPILGTGDYGYTF
>TRBJ1-5|TRBV5-5
CASSLTESQGKPQHF
>TRBJ1-1|TRBV15
CATSRGRDANTEAFF
>TRBJ1-1|TRBV9
CASSVIARWNTEAFF
>TRBJ2-3|TRBV6-6
CASRANATKPDTQYF
>TRBJ2-2|TRBV19
CASTDGNTGELFF